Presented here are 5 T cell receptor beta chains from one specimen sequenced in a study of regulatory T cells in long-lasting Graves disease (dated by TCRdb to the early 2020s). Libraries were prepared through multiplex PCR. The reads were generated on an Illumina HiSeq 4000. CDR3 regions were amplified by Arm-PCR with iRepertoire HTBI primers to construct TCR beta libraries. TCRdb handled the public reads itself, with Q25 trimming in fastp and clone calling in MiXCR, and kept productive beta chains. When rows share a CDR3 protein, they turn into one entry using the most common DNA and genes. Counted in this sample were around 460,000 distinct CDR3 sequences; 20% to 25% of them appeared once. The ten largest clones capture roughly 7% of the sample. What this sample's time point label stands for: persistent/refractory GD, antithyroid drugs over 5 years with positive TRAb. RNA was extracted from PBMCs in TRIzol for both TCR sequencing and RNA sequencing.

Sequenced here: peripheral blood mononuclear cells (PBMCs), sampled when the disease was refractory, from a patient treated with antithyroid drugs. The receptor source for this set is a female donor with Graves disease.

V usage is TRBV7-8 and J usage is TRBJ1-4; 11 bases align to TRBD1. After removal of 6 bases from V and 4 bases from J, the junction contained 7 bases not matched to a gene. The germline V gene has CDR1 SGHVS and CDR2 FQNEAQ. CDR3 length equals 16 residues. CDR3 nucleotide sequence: TGTGCCAGCAGACTCGGGACAGGGGGTGATAATGAAAAACTGTTTTTT. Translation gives CASRLGTGGDNEKLFF.

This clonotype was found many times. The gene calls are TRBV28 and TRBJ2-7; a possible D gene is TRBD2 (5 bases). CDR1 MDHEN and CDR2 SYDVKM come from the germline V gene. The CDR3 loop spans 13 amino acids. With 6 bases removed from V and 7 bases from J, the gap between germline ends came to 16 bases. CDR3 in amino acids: CASSLGPDSEQYF. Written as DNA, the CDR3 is TGTGCCAGCAGCCTAGGACCGGACTCTGAGCAGTACTTC.

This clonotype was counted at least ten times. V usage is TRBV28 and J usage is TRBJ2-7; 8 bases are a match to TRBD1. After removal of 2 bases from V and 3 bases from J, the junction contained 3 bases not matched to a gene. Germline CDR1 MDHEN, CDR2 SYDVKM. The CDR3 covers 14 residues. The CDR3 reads CASSLGQGLYEQYF. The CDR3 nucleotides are TGTGCCAGCAGTTTAGGACAGGGACTCTACGAGCAGTACTTC. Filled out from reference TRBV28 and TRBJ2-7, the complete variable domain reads DVKVTQSSRYLVKRTGEKVFLECVQDMDHENMFWYRQDPGLGLRLIYFSYDVKMKEKGDIPEGYSVSREKKERFSLILESASTNQTSMYLCASSLGQGLYEQYFGPGTRLTVT.

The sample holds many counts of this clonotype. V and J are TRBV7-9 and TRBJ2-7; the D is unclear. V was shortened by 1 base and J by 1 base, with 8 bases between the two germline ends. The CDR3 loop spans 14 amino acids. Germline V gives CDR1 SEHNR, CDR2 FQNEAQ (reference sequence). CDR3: CASSLEVRSYEQYF. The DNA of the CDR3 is TGTGCCAGCAGCTTAGAGGTCCGTTCCTACGAGCAGTACTTC.

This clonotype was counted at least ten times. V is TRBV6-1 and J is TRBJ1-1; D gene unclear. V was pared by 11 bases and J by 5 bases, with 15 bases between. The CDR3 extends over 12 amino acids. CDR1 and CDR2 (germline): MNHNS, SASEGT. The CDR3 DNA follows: TGTGCCTCCCGGCAACCTATTACTGAAGCTTTCTTT. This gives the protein CASRQPITEAFF.